What follows are 21 T cell receptor beta chains derived from one specimen sequenced in a study of early T cells in non-severe SARS-CoV-2 infection. A single record per CDR3 protein comes from TCRdb applying MiXCR to the 5' RACE reads. The table has tens of thousands of distinct CDR3 sequences, over 8% seen once; the top ten hold under 5%. Material for sequencing was whole blood. Receptors originate from an adult who was a healthcare worker with PCR-confirmed SARS-CoV-2 infection or an uninfected control (not recorded which).

In this sample, this clonotype turned up many times. The rearrangement joins TRBV7-2 to TRBJ1-6; no clear D gene. Trimming removed 5 bases from V and 2 bases from J, with 13 bases in between. In germline, CDR1 is SGHTA, CDR2 FQGNSA. CDR3 size: 16 residues. For the CDR3, the DNA is TGTGCCAGCAGCATGTTCGCCCAACCCTATAATTCACCCCTCCACTTT. It specifies CASSMFAQPYNSPLHF.

The chain combines TRBV3-1 with TRBJ2-3; D gene ambiguous. Between the trimmed V and J ends, which lost 2 bases and 2 bases, there was a span of 5 bases. Germline V gene data show CDR1 as LGHDT and CDR2 as YNNKEL (reference sequence). The CDR3 covers 13 residues. The CDR3 protein is CASSQLDTDTQYF. CDR3 DNA: TGTGCCAGCAGCCAACTTGACACAGATACGCAGTATTTT.

This clonotype was observed many times. This chain joins TRBV18 and TRBJ1-2; a weak D match, TRBD1 (5 bases). The V end was cut by 9 bases, the J end by 3 bases, with 14 bases between. The CDR3 length is 13 residues. Germline V gene sequence: CDR1 KGHSH, CDR2 LQKENI. CDR3 in amino acids: CASSSGGDYGYTF. CDR3 DNA sequence: TGTGCCAGTTCCTCGGGGGGAGACTATGGCTACACCTTC.

This clonotype has at least ten counts. The junction does not match germline at one end; this may be a read error. The gene calls are TRBV20-1 and TRBJ2-2, with D tentatively TRBD2 (5 bases). CDR1 is DFQATT and CDR2 is SNEGSKA in the germline V gene (reference sequence). The CDR3 is 12 residues long. CDR3 coding DNA: TGCAGTGCTGATAAGGGAGCCGGGGAGCTTTTTTTT. This sequence encodes CSADKGAGELFF.

This clonotype was counted at least ten times. The genes are TRBV7-9 and TRBJ2-5; D is ambiguous. The germline V gene encodes CDR1 SEHNR and CDR2 FQNEAQ (reference sequence). CDR3 size: 12 residues. Trimming left V 5 bases short and J 4 bases short, with 8 bases between. The CDR3 loop reads CASSQTAETQYF. CDR3 in DNA: TGTGCCAGCAGCCAGACGGCAGAGACCCAGTACTTC.

This clonotype was counted many times. This chain links TRBV18 with TRBJ2-1; 10 nucleotides match TRBD2. The J segment lost 6 bases and the V segment lost 2 bases, leaving 1 base of the junction unmatched. This CDR3 is 14 amino acids long. Germline lookup yields CDR1 KGHSH and CDR2 LQKENI. The DNA of the CDR3 is TGTGCCAGCTCACCAGGACTAGCGGCCAATGAGCAGTTCTTC. As protein: CASSPGLAANEQFF.

The genes are TRBV3-1 and TRBJ1-6, with D maybe TRBD1 (5 bases). The V gene lost 2 bases and the J gene lost 7 bases, with 12 bases spanning the gap. Looked up from germline, CDR1 is LGHDT and CDR2 is YNNKEL (reference sequence). The CDR3 loop spans 15 amino acids. In nucleotides, the CDR3 is TGTGCCAGCAGCCAACTTAGGGGCGGCAATTCACCCCTCCACTTT. Amino acids: CASSQLRGGNSPLHF.

Ten or more counts support this clonotype. The rearrangement joins TRBV5-1 to TRBJ2-7; D gene uncertain. The ends were cut back, 0 bases at V and 3 bases at J, with 16 bases in the middle. Germline V gene sequence: CDR1 SGHRS, CDR2 YFSETQ. This CDR3 comprises 16 residues. CDR3 in amino acids: CASSLAEASPFYEQYF. The CDR3 DNA follows: TGCGCCAGCAGCTTGGCCGAGGCCAGTCCCTTCTACGAGCAGTACTTC.

V gene TRBV11-2 combines with J gene TRBJ2-1, with 12 bases that match TRBD2. The trim removed 1 base at V and 12 bases at J, leaving 4 bases unmatched. The CDR3 is 14 residues long. Per germline, CDR1 SGHAT and CDR2 FQNNGV. CDR3 in amino acids: CASSLGTSGAWQFF. The CDR3, as DNA: TGTGCCAGCAGCTTAGGGACTAGCGGGGCTTGGCAGTTCTTC.

Many counts were recorded for this clonotype. This rearrangement joins TRBV7-3 to TRBJ2-2, with no clear D. Germline V gene sequence: CDR1 SGHTA, CDR2 FQGTGA. Deletions cut 6 bases from V and 1 base from J, with 9 bases between. There are 14 residues in the CDR3. CDR3 loop: CASRPDRNTGELFF. CDR3 bases: TGTGCCAGCAGACCGGACCGGAACACCGGGGAGCTGTTTTTT.

A few counts support this clonotype. The chain is built from TRBV13 and TRBJ1-2; a possible D gene is TRBD1 (5 bases). The V gene's germline CDR1 is PRHDT and CDR2 FYEKMQ (reference sequence). Trimming pared 5 bases from V and 2 bases from J, leaving 15 bases between. This CDR3 spans 15 amino acids. This chain's CDR3 is CASSPRGQGNYGYTF. As DNA, the CDR3 is TGTGCCAGCAGCCCCCGGGGTCAGGGAAACTATGGCTACACCTTC.

This clonotype was counted a few times. The chain recombines TRBV18 with TRBJ2-7, with 8 bases matching TRBD2. Per the germline V gene, CDR1 is KGHSH and CDR2 is LQKENI. After removal of 2 bases from V and 6 bases from J, the junction contained 3 bases not matched to a gene. This CDR3 contains 13 residues. The CDR3 DNA reads as TGTGCCAGCTCACCAGAAGCGGGAGCCGAGCAGTACTTC. Residues: CASSPEAGAEQYF.

This clonotype was seen only once. CDR3 nucleotides: TGCAGTGCTAGACCACGGACTAGAGGATCCACAGATACGCAGTATTTT. It yields the protein CSARPRTRGSTDTQYF. V gene TRBV20-1 combines with J gene TRBJ2-3, with 7 bases identical to TRBD2. V gave up 2 bases and J gave up 2 bases; unmatched junction bases: 10. CDR3 size: 16 residues. Per germline, CDR1 DFQATT and CDR2 SNEGSKA (reference sequence).

The V and J genes are TRBV5-1 and TRBJ1-1; D call uncertain. The CDR3 has 12 residues. Germline V gene sequence: CDR1 SGHRS, CDR2 YFSETQ. V was cut by 3 bases and J by 7 bases, with 10 bases left in between. CDR3: CASSSDGDEAFF. CDR3 sequence (DNA): TGCGCCAGCAGCTCTGACGGGGATGAAGCTTTCTTT.

V gene TRBV6-1 combines with J gene TRBJ2-7; D possibly matches TRBD1 or TRBD2 (5 bases each). V shed 7 bases and J shed 1 base, with 17 bases lying between them. There are 15 residues in the CDR3. From germline, CDR1 is MNHNS and CDR2 SASEGT. The chain's CDR3 is CASNTPGRNSYEQYF. CDR3 coding DNA: TGTGCCAGCAATACACCGGGACGTAATTCCTACGAGCAGTACTTC.

This clonotype was picked up many times. The chain recombines TRBV30 with TRBJ2-7; D is unclear. Trimming pared 2 bases from V and 4 bases from J, leaving 6 bases between. This CDR3 region has 11 residues. Looked up from germline, CDR1 is GTSNPN and CDR2 is SVGIG (reference sequence). CDR3: CAWSHQYEQYF. As DNA, the CDR3 is TGTGCCTGGAGTCACCAATACGAGCAGTACTTC. The complete variable domain, with remaining parts taken from reference TRBV30 and TRBJ2-7, reads SQTIHQWPATLVQPVGSPLSLECTVEGTSNPNLYWYRQAAGRGLQLLFYSVGIGQISSEVPQNLSASRPQDRQFILSSKKLLLSDSGFYLCAWSHQYEQYFGPGTRLTVT.

In this sample, this clonotype turned up a few times. The J gene is TRBJ2-3, the V gene TRBV29-1; D is perhaps TRBD1 or TRBD2 (7 bases each). The CDR3 sequence is 14 residues long. The V gene lost 7 bases and the J gene lost 5 bases, with 19 bases spanning the gap. Germline V gives CDR1 SQVTM, CDR2 ANQGSEA. CDR3 in amino acids: CSAKGRGQGDTQYF. CDR3 bases: TGCAGCGCTAAGGGGAGGGGGCAGGGAGATACGCAGTATTTT.

This chain uses TRBV10-2 with TRBJ2-7, with D tentatively TRBD1 or TRBD2 (6 bases each). Trimming cost V 6 bases and J 0 bases, with 15 bases left between them. CDR1 is WSHSY and CDR2 is SAAADI in the germline V gene. CDR3 length: 15 residues. Here the CDR3 reads CASSPGAAGSYEQYF. The CDR3 nucleotides read TGCGCCAGCAGCCCGGGGGCGGCTGGCTCCTACGAGCAGTACTTC.

This clonotype was seen at least ten times. V and J are TRBV4-3 and TRBJ2-3; 8 nucleotides match TRBD2. The CDR3 sequence is 17 residues long. Germline V CDR1 and CDR2: LGHNA, YSLEER. V shed 0 bases, J shed 4 bases, and the junction held 9 bases outside the gene matches. CDR3 residues: CASSQEAGGRTPDTQYF. The CDR3 DNA is TGCGCCAGCAGCCAAGAAGCGGGCGGGAGGACCCCAGATACGCAGTATTTT.

DNA for the CDR3: TGTGCCAGCAGTTACCGGGCGGGCCTGACTAGCACAGATACGCAGTATTTT. This codes for CASSYRAGLTSTDTQYF. The rearrangement uses TRBV6-6 and TRBJ2-3; tentatively, D is TRBD2 (5 bases). The CDR3 is 17 amino acids. Between the trimmed V and J ends, which lost 2 bases and 0 bases, there was a span of 15 bases. CDR1 is MNHNY, CDR2 SVGAGI, per germline (reference sequence).

This chain connects TRBV6-5 to TRBJ2-2; 8 bases are a match to TRBD2. In germline, CDR1 is MNHEY, CDR2 SVGAGI. The V segment lost 6 bases and the J segment 0 bases; nucleotides outside the gene matches: 6. This CDR3 spans 16 amino acids. The CDR3 DNA is TGTGCCAGCAGGGACCCTAGCGGGTCGAACACCGGGGAGCTGTTTTTT. Translation gives CASRDPSGSNTGELFF.